The clone carrying this T cell receptor beta chain has at least ten counts. The antigen is unknown. Since a much larger clone is just one base distant, this may be a read error. Amplification of TCR beta CDR3 regions used RNA as the template. HTBI primers were used for first-round RT-PCR of the TCR CDR3. From the multiplex PCR reads, TCRdb called clonotypes with MiXCR, one entry per CDR3 protein. The sample carries roughly 500,000 distinct CDR3 sequences, roughly 24% recorded once. The data derive from a study of T cells in Graves' hyperthyroidism and ophthalmopathy. Study-level results: Within blood appeared most thyroid clonotypes that had expanded above 0.001.

The CDR3 is 15 residues long. The sample taken for sequencing was blood. The TCR sequence derives from a woman aged 25 to 39 with Graves' ophthalmopathy. This chain links TRBV12-3 or TRBV12-4 with TRBJ1-1, with no clear D. The CDR3 loop is CAGSLHSDMNTEAFF. CDR3 DNA sequence: TGTGCCGGCAGTTTACACAGCGATATGAACACTGAAGCTTTCTTT.